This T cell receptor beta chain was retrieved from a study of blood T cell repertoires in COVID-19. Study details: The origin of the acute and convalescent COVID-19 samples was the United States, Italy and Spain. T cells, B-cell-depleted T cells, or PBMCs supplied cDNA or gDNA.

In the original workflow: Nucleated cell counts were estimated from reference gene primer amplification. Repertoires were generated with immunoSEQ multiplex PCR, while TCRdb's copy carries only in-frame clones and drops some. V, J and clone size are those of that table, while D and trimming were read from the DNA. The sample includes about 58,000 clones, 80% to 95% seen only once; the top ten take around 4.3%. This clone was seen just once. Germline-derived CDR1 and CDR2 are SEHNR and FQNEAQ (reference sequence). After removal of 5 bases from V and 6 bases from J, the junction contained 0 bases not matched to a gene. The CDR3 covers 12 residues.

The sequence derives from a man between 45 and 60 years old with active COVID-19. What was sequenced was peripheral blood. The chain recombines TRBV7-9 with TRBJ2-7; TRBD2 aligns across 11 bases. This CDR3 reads CASSTSGGEQYF. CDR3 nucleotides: TGTGCCAGCAGCACTAGCGGGGGCGAGCAGTACTTC.